The 8 T cell receptor beta chains below come from one sample, sequenced in a study of blood T cell repertoires in COVID-19 (dated by TCRdb to 2020 to 2021). Receptors were amplified or captured by the immunoSEQ multiplex PCR assay. TCRdb provides this immuneACCESS table in a form limited to in-frame rearrangements. Some clones are lacking; in checked studies, under half of them reflect an unresolved V gene, and why the rest are absent is not known. The sample table contains 90,000 or so clones; only one count was recorded for about 87% of them. The top ten clonotypes cover approximately 1% of the sample. The specimen sequenced was peripheral blood. The source is a human donor in a cohort sampled during active COVID-19.

The rearrangement joins TRBV4-2 to TRBJ1-2; weak D call: TRBD1 (5 bases). The CDR3 is 13 amino acids. Per the germline V gene, CDR1 is LGHNA and CDR2 is YNFKEQ. V lost 3 bases and J 7 bases, leaving 12 bases between the germline ends. CDR3 nucleotide sequence: TGTGCCAGCAGCCAGGGACTGCTCCCTGGCTACACCTTC. Amino acids: CASSQGLLPGYTF.

As DNA, the CDR3 is TGTGCCAGCAGCCAAGGTGGGGCCCAGCCCCAGCATTTT. Its translation: CASSQGGAQPQHF. The rearrangement links TRBV3-1 (or the pseudogene TRBV3-2) to TRBJ1-5, with a possible D match to TRBD1 (5 bases). Trimming removed 1 base at V and 7 bases at J, with 8 bases between. There are 13 residues in the CDR3. Germline V gene data show CDR1 as LGHDT and CDR2 as YNNKEL (reference sequence).

V gene TRBV7-9 combines with J gene TRBJ1-1, with D perhaps matching TRBD1 (5 bases). Per the germline V gene, CDR1 is SEHNR and CDR2 is FQNEAQ (reference sequence). This CDR3 contains 14 residues. Trimming pared 1 base from V and 8 bases from J, leaving 14 bases between. The CDR3 nucleotides read TGTGCCAGCAGCTTAGTCCTGGGGGGTTACGAAGCTTTCTTT. As protein: CASSLVLGGYEAFF. Full variable domain (remainder filled in from reference TRBV7-9 and TRBJ1-1): DTGVSQNPRHKITKRGQNVTFRCDPISEHNRLYWYRQTLGQGPEFLTYFQNEAQLEKSRLLSDRFSAERPKGSFSTLEIQRTEQGDSAMYLCASSLVLGGYEAFFGQGTRLTVV.

The rearrangement uses TRBV5-4 and TRBJ1-3; 9 nucleotides line up with TRBD1. Germline CDR1 SGHNT, CDR2 YYREEE (reference sequence). V gave up 2 bases and J gave up 2 bases; unmatched junction bases: 5. The CDR3 totals 16 residues. The CDR3 sequence is CASSFYRDRAGNTIYF. The CDR3 DNA is TGTGCCAGCAGCTTCTACCGGGACAGGGCTGGAAACACCATATATTTT.

The chain combines TRBV7-9 with TRBJ1-1; tentatively, D is TRBD1 (5 bases). V was shortened by 0 bases and J by 1 base, with 6 bases between the two germline ends. The CDR3 sequence is 14 residues long. Per the germline V gene, CDR1 is SEHNR and CDR2 is FQNEAQ (reference sequence). The CDR3 bases are TGTGCCAGCAGCTTAGCTCAGGGGAACACTGAAGCTTTCTTT. This sequence encodes CASSLAQGNTEAFF. Variable domain in full (rest from reference TRBV7-9 and TRBJ1-1): DTGVSQNPRHKITKRGQNVTFRCDPISEHNRLYWYRQTLGQGPEFLTYFQNEAQLEKSRLLSDRFSAERPKGSFSTLEIQRTEQGDSAMYLCASSLAQGNTEAFFGQGTRLTVV.

The chain links TRBV15 to TRBJ2-5; the match to TRBD1 covers 9 bases. V gave up 2 bases and J gave up 4 bases; unmatched junction bases: 2. Looked up from germline, CDR1 is LNHNV and CDR2 is YYDKDF (reference sequence). CDR3 length: 14 amino acids. As DNA, the CDR3 is TGTGCCACCAGCAGACCGACAGGGGGAGAGACCCAGTACTTC. Residues: CATSRPTGGETQYF.

The chain links TRBV6-5 to TRBJ2-7; 7 nucleotides agree with TRBD1. The length of the CDR3 is 15 residues. CDR1 is MNHEY and CDR2 is SVGAGI in the germline V gene. With 0 bases clipped from V and 3 bases from J, the junction kept 5 bases outside the gene matches. The DNA of the CDR3 is TGTGCCAGCAGTTACTCGGTGTGGGACAGCTACGAGCAGTACTTC. This translates into CASSYSVWDSYEQYF.

The V and J genes are TRBV4-1 and TRBJ2-1, with TRBD2 matching 7 bases. V shed 1 base and J 6 bases; nucleotides not matched to a gene: 3. The CDR3 spans 14 residues. In germline, CDR1 is MGHRA, CDR2 YSYEKL. In nucleotides, the CDR3 is TGCGCCAGCAGCCAAGGGAGGACTAGCAATGAGCAGTTCTTC. Residues: CASSQGRTSNEQFF.